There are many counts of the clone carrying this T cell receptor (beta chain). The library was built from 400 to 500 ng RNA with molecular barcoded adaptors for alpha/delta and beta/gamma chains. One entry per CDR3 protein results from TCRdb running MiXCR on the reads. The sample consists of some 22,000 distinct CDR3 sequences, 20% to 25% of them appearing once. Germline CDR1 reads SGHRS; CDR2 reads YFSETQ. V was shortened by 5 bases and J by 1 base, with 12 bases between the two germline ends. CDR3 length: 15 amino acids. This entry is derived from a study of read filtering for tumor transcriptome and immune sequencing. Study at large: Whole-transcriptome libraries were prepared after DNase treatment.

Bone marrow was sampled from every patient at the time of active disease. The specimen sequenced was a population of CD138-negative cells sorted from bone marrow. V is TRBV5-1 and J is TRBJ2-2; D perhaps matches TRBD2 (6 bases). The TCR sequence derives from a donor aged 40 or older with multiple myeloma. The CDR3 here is CASSFDGRNTGELFF. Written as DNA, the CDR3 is TGCGCCAGCAGTTTTGACGGGAGGAACACCGGGGAGCTGTTTTTT.